Detailed here is one TCR beta chain. This specimen comes from a study of T cells after yellow fever vaccination. Looked up from germline, CDR1 is SGHTA and CDR2 is FQGNSA. The CDR3 is 14 residues long. Between the trimmed V and J ends, which lost 2 bases and 7 bases, there was a span of 11 bases. MiXCR was run by TCRdb on the 5' RACE reads, yielding one entry per CDR3 protein. The table shows about 630,000 distinct CDR3 sequences, with roughly an eighth occurring only once. Sequencing was performed on PBMCs, taken on the day of the yellow fever booster vaccination. The clonotype comes from a man younger than 45 who received the YFV17D yellow fever vaccine. The chain joins TRBV7-2 to TRBJ2-2; weak D call: TRBD1 (6 bases). CDR3 DNA: TGTGCCAGCAGCTTATTCCAGGGGAGCGGGGAGCTGTTTTTT. Its protein is CASSLFQGSGELFF.